This TCR beta chain was found in a study of cytomegalovirus exposure and HLA in healthy donors. PCR involved 60 Vbeta and 13 Jbeta primers. Generated by immunoSEQ multiplex PCR, the TCRdb table keeps only in-frame clones and is missing some. Among approximately 75,000 clones listed, 80% were seen once. This CDR3 is built from 15 residues. Germline V gene data show CDR1 as SNHLY and CDR2 as FYNNEI. The trim removed 7 bases at V and 2 bases at J, leaving 6 bases unmatched. The sequence came from a male donor in good health and CMV-seronegative. Sequencing used PBMCs. V usage is TRBV2 and J usage is TRBJ1-5; the match to TRBD1 covers 9 bases. The CDR3 spells CASNTDRGGNQPQHF. DNA of the CDR3: TGTGCCAGCAATACGGACAGGGGAGGCAATCAGCCCCAGCATTTT.